One and the same sample provided the 24 T cell receptor beta chains below, sequenced in a study of T cells after yellow fever vaccination. TCRdb analysed the 5' RACE reads with MiXCR anew, one entry per CDR3 protein. The table lists around 320,000 distinct CDR3 sequences, around 4.4% of them singletons. The specimen comprised PBMCs, sampled 15 days after the yellow fever booster vaccination. These receptors all stem from a man between 18 and 35 years old who received the YFV17D yellow fever vaccine.

This clonotype was detected a few times. CDR3 nucleotides: TGTGCCAGCAGCTTAAGTGGTACGCCACAAGAGACCCAGTACTTC. It specifies CASSLSGTPQETQYF. The rearrangement uses TRBV7-3 and TRBJ2-5; unclear D gene. This CDR3 has 15 amino acids. The germline CDR1 and CDR2 sequences are SGHTA and FQGTGA. The V gene lost 1 base and the J gene lost 2 bases, with 11 bases spanning the gap.

The chain links TRBV4-3 to TRBJ2-1; possible D gene TRBD1, 5 bases. Per germline, CDR1 LGHNA and CDR2 YSLEER. V was pared by 4 bases and J by 7 bases, with 14 bases between. The CDR3 is made up of 14 amino acids. CDR3 loop: CASSPQGALNEQFF. CDR3 in DNA: TGCGCCAGCAGCCCTCAAGGGGCCCTTAATGAGCAGTTCTTC.

This clonotype was recorded at least ten times. Here the CDR3 DNA reads TGCAGTGCTAGAGCCGCCGGGACTAACTACAATGAGCAGTTCTTC. It specifies CSARAAGTNYNEQFF. V and J are TRBV20-1 and TRBJ2-1; 7 bases align to TRBD2. The CDR3 is made up of 15 amino acids. With 1 base clipped from V and 3 bases from J, the junction kept 6 bases outside the gene matches. The germline gives CDR1 DFQATT, CDR2 SNEGSKA (reference sequence).

The chain is built from TRBV7-2 and TRBJ2-7; D is tentatively TRBD1 or TRBD2 (5 bases each). The V gene's germline CDR1 is SGHTA and CDR2 FQGNSA. V lost 0 bases and J lost 12, with 15 bases in between. The CDR3 is 13 amino acids. CDR3 protein: CASSLAGDPLRYF. The DNA of the CDR3 is TGTGCCAGCAGCTTAGCAGGGGACCCTCTTCGGTACTTC.

This clonotype showed up many times. The chain is built from TRBV4-2 and TRBJ2-5; 10 nucleotides match TRBD2. Germline V CDR1 and CDR2: LGHNA, YNFKEQ. CDR3 size: 15 residues. The V and J ends lost 4 bases and 4 bases, in that order; junction bases with no gene match: 6. The CDR3 protein is CASSPSAGGLETQYF. For the CDR3, the DNA is TGTGCCAGCAGCCCCTCAGCGGGGGGGCTAGAGACCCAGTACTTC.

This sequence joins TRBV20-1 and TRBJ2-7; the D call may be TRBD1 or TRBD2 (5 bases each). CDR1 and CDR2 from the germline V gene are DFQATT and SNEGSKA (reference sequence). With 6 bases removed from V and 7 bases from J, the gap between germline ends came to 19 bases. The CDR3 consists of 13 residues. DNA for the CDR3: TGCAGTGCCAGCTCGGGGACCCCGCAGGAGCAGTACTTC. It codes for CSASSGTPQEQYF.

The CDR3 protein is CASSQVTGSVGYTF. The DNA for the CDR3 is TGCGCCAGCAGCCAAGTCACAGGGTCTGTTGGCTACACCTTC. This rearrangement joins TRBV4-1 to TRBJ1-2, with D perhaps matching TRBD1 (6 bases). From germline, CDR1 is MGHRA and CDR2 YSYEKL. V lost 1 base and J lost 7, with 13 bases in between. This CDR3 is built from 14 residues.

This clonotype came up many times. The chain couples TRBV7-2 to TRBJ1-3; D not certain. Germline loops: CDR1 SGHTA, CDR2 FQGNSA. V was shortened by 7 bases and J by 0 bases, with 10 bases between the two germline ends. The CDR3 is 14 amino acids. The CDR3 DNA reads as TGTGCCAGCACCCTAGGGAACTCTGGAAACACCATATATTTT. Its protein is CASTLGNSGNTIYF.

This clonotype turned up a few times. The chain carries TRBV24-1 and TRBJ1-2; tentatively, D is TRBD1 (5 bases). Per the germline V gene, CDR1 is KGHDR and CDR2 is SFDVKD. The CDR3 is 14 residues long. Trimming left V 8 bases short and J 9 bases short, with 21 bases between. CDR3 sequence: CATNPSGTAYRYTF. The CDR3 DNA is TGTGCCACCAACCCCTCCGGGACGGCGTATCGCTACACCTTC.

This clonotype has at least ten counts. The V call is TRBV7-3, the J call TRBJ2-5; weak D call: TRBD1 (6 bases). The germline V gene has CDR1 SGHTA and CDR2 FQGTGA. V lost 3 bases to trimming and J lost 5 bases, with 13 bases between them. The CDR3 is made up of 14 amino acids. CDR3 in DNA: TGTGCCAGCAGCTTGAATGGGGGCTTGGAGACCCAGTACTTC. Translated: CASSLNGGLETQYF. The entire variable domain, with the rest obtained from reference TRBV7-3 and TRBJ2-5, is as follows: GAGVSQTPSNKVTEKGKYVELRCDPISGHTALYWYRQSLGQGPEFLIYFQGTGAADDSGLPNDRFFAVRPEGSVSTLKIQRTERGDSAVYLCASSLNGGLETQYFGPGTRLLVL.

This clonotype has at least ten counts. This rearrangement joins TRBV20-1 to TRBJ2-7; D uncertain. V lost 1 base to trimming and J lost 0 bases, with 13 bases between them. Per germline, CDR1 DFQATT and CDR2 SNEGSKA (reference sequence). The length of the CDR3 is 15 residues. The CDR3 sequence: CSARGAASSSYEQYF. In DNA, the CDR3 is TGCAGTGCTAGAGGGGCAGCTTCAAGCTCCTACGAGCAGTACTTC.

This clonotype was counted only a few times. The rearrangement uses TRBV29-1 and TRBJ1-1, with D possibly matching TRBD1 (6 bases). This CDR3 comprises 13 residues. Germline V gene lookup returns CDR1 SQVTM and CDR2 ANQGSEA. V was trimmed by 7 bases and J by 2 bases, leaving 14 bases between them. CDR3 sequence: CSGHRDQNTEAFF. The CDR3 DNA reads as TGCAGCGGCCACAGGGATCAAAACACTGAAGCTTTCTTT. Supplemented by reference TRBV29-1 and TRBJ1-1, the full variable domain reads SAVISQKPSRDICQRGTSLTIQCQVDSQVTMMFWYRQQPGQSLTLIATANQGSEATYESGFVIDKFPISRPNLTFSTLTVSNMSPEDSSIYLCSGHRDQNTEAFFGQGTRLTVV.

V is TRBV4-1 and J is TRBJ1-1; D is unresolved. The CDR3 extends over 16 amino acids. V gave up 4 bases and J gave up 5 bases, with 20 bases separating them. CDR1 and CDR2 from the germline V gene are MGHRA and YSYEKL. The CDR3, as DNA: TGCGCCAGCAGCCCGATTTTACATGGTACGGGGACTGAAGCTTTCTTT. Its translation: CASSPILHGTGTEAFF.

The chain combines TRBV27 with TRBJ1-2; 7 nucleotides match TRBD1. This CDR3 is 13 amino acids long. The V gene end was trimmed by 10 bases and the J gene end by 0 bases; junction bases not matched to a gene: 5. CDR1 is MNHEY and CDR2 is SMNVEV in the germline V gene (reference sequence). The CDR3 coding sequence is TGTGCCACACACAGGGGAGCTAACTATGGCTACACCTTC. This codes for CATHRGANYGYTF.

The chain couples TRBV20-1 to TRBJ2-1, with D hard to call. Germline values: CDR1 DFQATT, CDR2 SNEGSKA (reference sequence). The V end lost 7 bases, the J end lost 10 bases, and 11 bases lay between the germline ends. This CDR3 region has 10 residues. CDR3 coding DNA: TGCAGTGGGAAAGGCGAGGAGCAGTTCTTC. Translation: CSGKGEEQFF.

V and J are TRBV7-2 and TRBJ1-2, with 7 positions matching TRBD1. The CDR3 runs to 14 residues. V was pared by 6 bases and J by 3 bases, with 7 bases of the junction left unmatched. Per germline, CDR1 SGHTA and CDR2 FQGNSA. The DNA for the CDR3 is TGTGCCAGCAGTTCTGACAGGGTTCACTATGGCTACACCTTC. The encoded protein is CASSSDRVHYGYTF.

With regard to this clonotype: Since a much larger clone is just one base distant, this may be a read error. The genes are TRBV4-1 and TRBJ2-2; D could derive from TRBD1 or TRBD2 (7 bases each). From germline, CDR1 is MGHRA and CDR2 YSYEKL. CDR3 length: 15 amino acids. In DNA form, the CDR3 reads TGCGCCACCCGATTGGGAGGGGGCGCGAGCGGGGAGGTGTTTTTT. Amino acid sequence: CATRLGGGASGEVFF.

This clonotype has at least ten counts. The rearrangement links TRBV28 to TRBJ2-1; D might be TRBD1 (5 bases). This CDR3 has 17 amino acids. CDR1 MDHEN and CDR2 SYDVKM come from the germline V gene. Trimming pared 1 base from V and 0 bases from J, leaving 13 bases between. The CDR3 region has the DNA TGTGCCAGCAGTTTATATCTGCAGGGAATCTCCTACAATGAGCAGTTCTTC. It yields the protein CASSLYLQGISYNEQFF.

The genes are TRBV20-1 and TRBJ2-1, with 9 bases that match TRBD1. The germline CDR1 and CDR2 sequences are DFQATT and SNEGSKA (reference sequence). V was pared by 1 base and J by 10 bases, with 5 bases of the junction left unmatched. This CDR3 has 13 residues. Here the CDR3 DNA reads TGCAGTGCTAGAGGGGACAGGGCCAGGGAGCAGTTCTTC. It yields the protein CSARGDRAREQFF.

This clonotype came up many times. The gene calls are TRBV20-1 and TRBJ2-5; D is ambiguous. The CDR3 is 12 residues long. Between the trimmed V and J ends, which lost 7 bases and 2 bases, there was a span of 11 bases. CDR1 is DFQATT and CDR2 is SNEGSKA in the germline V gene (reference sequence). The CDR3 DNA reads TGCAGTGGGCCGGACGGGCAAGAGACCCAGTACTTC. Amino acids: CSGPDGQETQYF.

The V call is TRBV4-1, the J call TRBJ2-7; 9 nucleotides agree with TRBD1. Germline V lookup: CDR1 MGHRA, CDR2 YSYEKL. After removal of 8 bases from V and 1 base from J, the junction contained 9 bases not matched to a gene. The CDR3 contains 15 residues. The CDR3 DNA is TGCGCCAGCCGCTACCGACAGGGGGTATCCTACGAGCAGTACTTC. This encodes CASRYRQGVSYEQYF.

Ten or more counts support this clonotype. The chain recombines TRBV7-6 with TRBJ1-1; TRBD1 might be the D (5 bases). CDR1 and CDR2 (germline): SGHVS, FNYEAQ. The V end lost 5 bases, the J end lost 1 base, and 14 bases lay between the germline ends. This CDR3 has 15 residues. Here the CDR3 DNA reads TGTGCCAGCAGCCCAGGGACGCCACGGAACACTGAAGCTTTCTTT. Translated, it gives CASSPGTPRNTEAFF.

This rearrangement joins TRBV5-4 to TRBJ1-6, with D hard to call. V lost 0 bases, J lost 10 bases, and 8 bases lay in between. This CDR3 region has 13 residues. From germline, CDR1 is SGHNT and CDR2 YYREEE (reference sequence). CDR3 bases: TGTGCCAGCAGCTTGGATGGGTACTCACCCCTCCACTTT. Translating it yields CASSLDGYSPLHF.

This clonotype was picked up many times. This chain connects TRBV4-1 to TRBJ2-3; the D gene is possibly TRBD2 (6 bases). CDR3 size: 14 residues. Per the germline V gene, CDR1 is MGHRA and CDR2 is YSYEKL. V lost 2 bases to trimming and J lost 4 bases, with 10 bases between them. In DNA form, the CDR3 reads TGCGCCAGCAGCCAATCGGGGGAACCAGATACGCAGTATTTT. It yields the protein CASSQSGEPDTQYF.